These 3 T cell receptor beta chains came from one sample sequenced in a study of blood T cells in healthy people across ages. Next came a second PCR, run for about 7 to 12 cycles, which used a sample-barcoded 5' primer along with a J-beta primer mix. One entry per CDR3 protein, called by TCRdb with MiXCR from the 5' RACE reads. This sample yields about 800,000 distinct CDR3 sequences, of which 25% are seen a single time; under 4.5% belongs to the top ten. These data were likewise used in another study, on T cells of mothers and their children.

What was sequenced was blood. Receptor source: a boy between 5 and 17 years old in good health.

This clonotype was seen only a few times. The chain is built from TRBV7-2 and TRBJ2-2, with 8 positions matching TRBD1. Germline lookup yields CDR1 SGHTA and CDR2 FQGNSA. The ends lost 4 bases at V and 4 bases at J; junction bases unmatched: 14. The CDR3 spans 18 residues. CDR3 DNA sequence: TGTGCCAGCAGCTCAGGGATAAAGACAGGGGTCGGCACCGGGGAGCTGTTTTTT. This codes for CASSSGIKTGVGTGELFF. The full variable domain, completed using reference TRBV7-2 and TRBJ2-2, is GAGVSQSPSNKVTEKGKDVELRCDPISGHTALYWYRQSLGQGLEFLIYFQGNSAPDKSGLPSDRFSAERTGGSVSTLTIQRTQQEDSAVYLCASSSGIKTGVGTGELFFGEGSRLTVL.

This clonotype turned up a few times. The chain combines TRBV6-6 with TRBJ2-7; 7 positions agree with TRBD2. The germline gives CDR1 MNHNY, CDR2 SVGAGI (reference sequence). After removal of 8 bases from V and 4 bases from J, the junction contained 11 bases not matched to a gene. CDR3 length: 14 amino acids. CDR3 amino acids: CASRGSGGIYEQYF. CDR3 in DNA: TGTGCCAGCCGGGGGTCGGGAGGTATTTACGAGCAGTACTTC.

This chain uses TRBV2 with TRBJ2-1, with D unresolved. The end of the DNA fits TRBJ2-7 better, so the J call may be wrong. Per germline, CDR1 SNHLY and CDR2 FYNNEI. This CDR3 comprises 12 residues. The CDR3 loop reads CASSGENYEQYF. In DNA form, the CDR3 reads TGTGCCAGCAGCGGCGAGAACTACGAGCAGTACTTC.